The rows below give T cell receptor beta chains drawn from one sample of a study of blood T cell repertoires in COVID-19. The protocol was immunoSEQ multiplex PCR, while the TCRdb copy is restricted to in-frame clones and leaves out a portion. This table holds tens of thousands of clones, approximately 78% found once. Sample: peripheral blood. The receptors shown here come from a human donor with acute or convalescent COVID-19. The donor label of this sample is uncertain. CDR3s include the opening cysteine and the closing phenylalanine or tryptophan. The order of the fields is CDR3 DNA, CDR3 protein, V gene, clone size, J gene, D gene. The D gene is left open where the match is weak. Only some rows state a clone size, as once, few, many or a class for expanded clones.

TGTGCCAGCACCCCAGTCGTTGGAGGGGAAAAACTGTTTTTT CASTPVVGGEKLFF TRBV11-2 . TRBJ1-4 .
TGTGCCACCAGTGATCCCTTCCTGGGCCCAGAGAAAGATACGCAGTATTTT CATSDPFLGPEKDTQYF TRBV24-1 . TRBJ2-3 .
TGTGCCAGCAGCTTATATGAGTCTAAGTATGGCTACACCTTC CASSLYESKYGYTF TRBV7-9 . TRBJ1-2 .
TGTGCCAGCAGCTTGGCTCTAGACGATGAGCAGTTCTTC CASSLALDDEQFF TRBV7-9 . TRBJ2-1 .
TGCGCCAGCAGCCAAGATAGATCCCCGACTAAACGGTATGGCTACACCTTC CASSQDRSPTKRYGYTF TRBV4-1 few TRBJ1-2 .
TGCGCCACTTCTAATGGGTGGGGGGGCGGAGGGAGAGATACGCAGTATTTT CATSNGWGGGGRDTQYF TRBV10-2 . TRBJ2-3 .
TGTGCCAGCCGGGGACAGGGGATCGCTGAAGCTTTCTTT CASRGQGIAEAFF TRBV19 . TRBJ1-1 TRBD1
TGTGCCAGCAGTGATAGTCAGGGACAAGATCAGCCCCAGCATTTT CASSDSQGQDQPQHF TRBV6-2/TRBV6-3 few TRBJ1-5 .
TGTGCCAGCAAGGGGTCGGCCGGGGGTAGGGGGCAAATCGGAGCCTACAATGAGCAGTTCTTC CASKGSAGGRGQIGAYNEQFF TRBV28 . TRBJ2-1 .
TGTGCCAGCATCGGACTCGGGGAAAAACTGTTTTTT CASIGLGEKLFF TRBV28 . TRBJ1-4 .
TGTGCCAGCAGATTGGGACTAGCGTCCCGCAATGAGCAGTTCTTC CASRLGLASRNEQFF TRBV7-2 . TRBJ2-1 TRBD2
TGTGCCAGCAGCTTGCGGGACAGGGCCAATGAGCAGTTCTTC CASSLRDRANEQFF TRBV7-2 . TRBJ2-1 TRBD1
TGTGCCAGCAGCCAAGGGATGGACAGCTCCTACAATGAGCAGTTCTTC CASSQGMDSSYNEQFF TRBV4-2 . TRBJ2-1 .
TGTGCCAGCAGCCTAGCGGGGGGGCGGACAGATACGCAGTATTTT CASSLAGGRTDTQYF TRBV7-3 . TRBJ2-3 TRBD2
TGCGCCAGCAGCAACGGACTGGAGCAAGAGACCCAGTACTTC CASSNGLEQETQYF TRBV5-1 . TRBJ2-5 .
TGTGCCAGCAGCTTAGATTTAGCGGGGGCCTACAATGAGCAGTTCTTC CASSLDLAGAYNEQFF TRBV7-9 . TRBJ2-1 TRBD2
TGTGCCAGCAGCCCTCCCGGGACAGGGGCTAGTGAAAAACTGTTTTTT CASSPPGTGASEKLFF TRBV9 . TRBJ1-4 TRBD1
TGTGCCACCAGTGATCCCACCCCGGGGGTCGATGGGACCCAGTACTTC CATSDPTPGVDGTQYF TRBV24-1 . TRBJ2-5 .
TGTGCCAGCAGTTCCTACACAGATACGCAGTATTTT CASSSYTDTQYF TRBV7-2 . TRBJ2-3 .
TGTGCCAGCAGGCGGGGCTGGGGCACTGAAGCTTTCTTT CASRRGWGTEAFF TRBV12-3/TRBV12-4 . TRBJ1-1 .
TGCAGCGTTAGTTTCGCGTCGGGGGTTGAGCAGTTCTTC CSVSFASGVEQFF TRBV29-1 . TRBJ2-1 .
TGTGCCAGCAGCCAAAATTCCGGACTAGCGGGAGATGGATCGGGGGTTTATACGCAGTATTTT CASSQNSGLAGDGSGVYTQYF TRBV3-1/TRBV3-2 . TRBJ2-3 TRBD2
TGTGCCAGTAGTATAGGTCCAGGGGTTCCTGAAGCTTTCTTT CASSIGPGVPEAFF TRBV19 . TRBJ1-1 .
TGTGCCTGCCGCCGGGACAACTCCTACGAGCAGTACTTC CACRRDNSYEQYF TRBV30 . TRBJ2-7 .
TGTGCCAGCAGCTTGGGGACCCGGGAAAGCGGGGAGCTGTTTTTT CASSLGTRESGELFF TRBV5-4 . TRBJ2-2 .
TGTGCCAGCTCACCTGCGGGATTGGCTAATGAAAAACTGTTTTTT CASSPAGLANEKLFF TRBV18 . TRBJ1-4 .
TGCGCCAGCAGCTTGGTTGCGGGGGCGGCAGATACGCAGTATTTT CASSLVAGAADTQYF TRBV5-1 once TRBJ2-3 .
TGTGCCTGGACCCGGACTACGAACACTGAAGCTTTCTTT CAWTRTTNTEAFF TRBV30 . TRBJ1-1 .
TGTGCCAGCAGCCCGGACAGGGGGCTATCACCCCTCCACTTT CASSPDRGLSPLHF TRBV11-3 few TRBJ1-6 TRBD1
TGTGCCAGCAGTGAGGGAGGATTCGTTCTATACCGCTACAATGAGCAGTTCTTC CASSEGGFVLYRYNEQFF TRBV2 once TRBJ2-1 .
TGTGCCAGCTCCTTGGACTCCCCGCCCCAGCATTTT CASSLDSPPQHF TRBV18 . TRBJ1-5 .
TGTGCCAGTAGTATAATGGGACAGGCCTTCAATCAGCCCCAGCATTTT CASSIMGQAFNQPQHF TRBV19 . TRBJ1-5 TRBD1
TGTGCCAGCAGCTTGGGTGTTCTACAGGGTAATACGCAGTATTTT CASSLGVLQGNTQYF TRBV11-3 . TRBJ2-3 .
TGCAGCGTTCAAGGCAGCGCGAACACCGGGGAGCTGTTTTTT CSVQGSANTGELFF TRBV29-1 . TRBJ2-2 .
TGTGCCAGCAGCGCAGGCGCTAGCGGGGAAGAGACCCAGTACTTC CASSAGASGEETQYF TRBV13 once TRBJ2-5 TRBD2
TGTGCCAGCAGGCTCAAGGGGGGGGTAACTAATGAAAAACTGTTTTTT CASRLKGGVTNEKLFF TRBV7-2 . TRBJ1-4 .
TGCGCCAGCAGCGCTACGGACAAAAACTATGGCTACACCTTC CASSATDKNYGYTF TRBV5-1 . TRBJ1-2 .
TGCGCCAGCAGCCAAGTAACTAGCGGTAGCACAGATACGCAGTATTTT CASSQVTSGSTDTQYF TRBV4-3 . TRBJ2-3 TRBD2
TGTGCCAGCTCGCAATCGAGCGCCTCCTCCTACGAGCAGTACTTC CASSQSSASSYEQYF TRBV18 once TRBJ2-7 .
TGCAGCGTTCGGGGGGGGGAAGAGACCCAGTACTTC CSVRGGEETQYF TRBV29-1 . TRBJ2-5 TRBD2
TGTGCCAGCGCGGACAGGGGGCTAGCCTACGAGCAGTACTTC CASADRGLAYEQYF TRBV6-5 . TRBJ2-7 TRBD1
TGTGCCAGCAGCTTGGCGTGGTCCGGTGAGCAGTTCTTC CASSLAWSGEQFF TRBV5-6 . TRBJ2-1 .
TGTGCCAGCAGTTCCGGGACAGACCTCAATCAGCCCCAGCATTTT CASSSGTDLNQPQHF TRBV28 . TRBJ1-5 TRBD1
TGTGCCAGCAGCTTAGTCACAACCCGGGATGGGTCGGATACGCAGTATTTT CASSLVTTRDGSDTQYF TRBV11-3 . TRBJ2-3 .
TGTGCCAGTAGCCTCAGGGTCTTGGGGGAAAAACTGTTTTTT CASSLRVLGEKLFF TRBV19 . TRBJ1-4 .
TGTGCCAGTAGTGGTCCAGGGGAATACTATGGCTACACCTTC CASSGPGEYYGYTF TRBV19 . TRBJ1-2 .
TGTGCCAGCAGTATCCGACAGGGGGTCTATGGCTACACCTTC CASSIRQGVYGYTF TRBV6-5 many TRBJ1-2 TRBD1
TGTGCCAGCAGTTTATCGGGAGGGATGGTCAACGTCCTGACTTTC CASSLSGGMVNVLTF TRBV27 . TRBJ2-6 TRBD2
TGTGCCAGCACCACAGGGTTCCGAGCTTTCTTT CASTTGFRAFF TRBV28 . TRBJ1-1 .